The rows below give T cell receptor beta chains drawn from one sample of a study of vaccination effects on CD4 cells after COVID-19. Sequencing was performed with immunoSEQ multiplex PCR; in TCRdb, only in-frame clones are kept and a portion is missing. The sample consists of about 33,000 clones, around 70% of them appearing once. These receptors have no known antigen. The material was CD4+ T cells from PBMCs cultured with HCoV-229E spike peptides, obtained after COVID-19 vaccination. Receptors originate from a human donor who received a COVID-19 vaccine. The CDR3 runs from the conserved cysteine through the conserved F or W.

CDR3 protein: CASSQMTSSAQYF; V gene: TRBV3-1/TRBV3-2; J gene: TRBJ2-5
CDR3 protein: CASSPTSGRSNEQYF; V gene: TRBV11-1; J gene: TRBJ2-7
CDR3 protein: CASSQSGTANTEAFF; V gene: TRBV4-1; J gene: TRBJ1-1
CDR3 protein: CASSPDGTGANVLTF; V gene: TRBV27; J gene: TRBJ2-6
CDR3 protein: CASSRDRAQGEQFF; V gene: TRBV6-5; J gene: TRBJ2-1
CDR3 protein: CASSSRGYGYTF; V gene: TRBV5-4; J gene: TRBJ1-2
CDR3 protein: CASSPGPGSGNTIYF; V gene: TRBV18; J gene: TRBJ1-3
CDR3 protein: CASREGGTDTQYF; V gene: TRBV10-1; J gene: TRBJ2-3
CDR3 protein: CASSPGHRRDGYTF; V gene: TRBV7-9; J gene: TRBJ1-2
CDR3 protein: CASSQDLGQSYGYTF; V gene: TRBV14; J gene: TRBJ1-2
CDR3 protein: CATRTFRGGEHKDTQYF; V gene: TRBV24-1; J gene: TRBJ2-3
CDR3 protein: CASSEDTSNQPQHF; V gene: TRBV2; J gene: TRBJ1-5
CDR3 protein: CASSSLLGQETQYF; V gene: TRBV5-4; J gene: TRBJ2-5
CDR3 protein: CATSDRQGEPQHF; V gene: TRBV24-1; J gene: TRBJ1-5
CDR3 protein: CASGHGQGEGYTF; V gene: TRBV12-5; J gene: TRBJ1-2
CDR3 protein: CASSLTAGAGEQYF; V gene: TRBV7-2; J gene: TRBJ2-7
CDR3 protein: CASVKDRESRTQHF; V gene: TRBV6-5; J gene: TRBJ1-5
CDR3 protein: CASSLSRYQETQYF; V gene: TRBV5-6; J gene: TRBJ2-5
CDR3 protein: CASSVTDLSYEQYF; V gene: TRBV3-1/TRBV3-2; J gene: TRBJ2-7
CDR3 protein: CASTLLPNQPQHF; V gene: TRBV19; J gene: TRBJ1-5
CDR3 protein: CASSRGGLGGYGYTF; V gene: TRBV6-5; J gene: TRBJ1-2
CDR3 protein: CASSQQMNTEAFF; V gene: TRBV14; J gene: TRBJ1-1